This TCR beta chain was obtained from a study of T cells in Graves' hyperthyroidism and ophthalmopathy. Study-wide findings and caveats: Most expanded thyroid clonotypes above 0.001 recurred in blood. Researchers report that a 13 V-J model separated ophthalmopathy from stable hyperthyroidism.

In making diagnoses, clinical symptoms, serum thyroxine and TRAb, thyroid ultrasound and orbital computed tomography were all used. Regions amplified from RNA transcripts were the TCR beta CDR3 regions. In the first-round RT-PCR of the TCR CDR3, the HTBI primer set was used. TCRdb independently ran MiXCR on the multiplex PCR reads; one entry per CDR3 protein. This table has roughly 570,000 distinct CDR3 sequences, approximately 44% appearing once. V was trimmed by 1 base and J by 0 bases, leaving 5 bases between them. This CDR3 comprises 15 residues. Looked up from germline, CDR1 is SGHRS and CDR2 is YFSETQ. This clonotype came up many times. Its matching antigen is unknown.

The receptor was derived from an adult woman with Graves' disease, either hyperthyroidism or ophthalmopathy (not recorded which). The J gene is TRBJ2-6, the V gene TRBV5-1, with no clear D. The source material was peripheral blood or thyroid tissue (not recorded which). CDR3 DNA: TGCGCCAGCAGCTTGACAGTCTCTGGGGCCAACGTCCTGACTTTC. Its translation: CASSLTVSGANVLTF.